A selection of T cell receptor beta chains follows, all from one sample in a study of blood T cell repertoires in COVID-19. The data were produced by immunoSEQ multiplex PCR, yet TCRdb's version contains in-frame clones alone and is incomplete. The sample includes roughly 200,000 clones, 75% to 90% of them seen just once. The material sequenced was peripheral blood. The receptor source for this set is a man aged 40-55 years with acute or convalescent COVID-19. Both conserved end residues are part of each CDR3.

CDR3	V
CASSLARGTSDTQYF	TRBV5-1
CSVATGQETQYF	TRBV29-1
CASSYFNTEAFF	TRBV19
CASSQPRPF	TRBV4-3
CASTGENTGELFF	TRBV10-2
CASSFRGGYEQYF	TRBV12-3/TRBV12-4
CAIRAATDPNYGYTF	TRBV10-3
CASSLGQGDGYTF	TRBV7-9
CASSRLAGGGVSTDTQYF	TRBV4-1
CASSFESGLAGLYEQYF	TRBV5-1
CASSQGTRLALNEKLFF	TRBV4-2
CASSLQAGRTDTQYF	TRBV7-3
CASSLTGFPLHF	TRBV5-6
CASSPTQGFTSGNTIYF	TRBV9
CASSPNQVSYEQYF	TRBV19
CASSYQRQGKETQYF	TRBV6-2/TRBV6-3
CASSSFQGKMGYTF	TRBV11-2
CASKAGAEYEQYF	TRBV7-2
CASSQTDEKLFF	TRBV3-1/TRBV3-2
CASSLVLQDYTEAFF	TRBV6-5
CASSPMGATDTQYF	TRBV7-2
CATSEGEFRADTQYF	TRBV19
CAISPRVEQYF	TRBV10-3
CASSHPLKGTAHARSGNTIYF	TRBV3-1/TRBV3-2
CASSLVGGYRTEAFF	TRBV5-6
CASSSADRHAGEQFF	TRBV5-4
CASIARGQGTNEQYF	TRBV6-8
CAIRRSGGEAFF	TRBV10-3
CASSPWGQLNTEAFF	TRBV18
CATSTSLGRGNYGYTF	TRBV24-1
CASSVVLRGGRTEAFF	TRBV5-4
CASSYGVRYGYTF	TRBV12-3/TRBV12-4
CASSSHQGANGYTF	TRBV6-5
CASSKDSPNEQFF	TRBV6-5
CASSQEGDSPLHF	TRBV4-1
CASSSPRVGTDTQYF	TRBV11-2
CASSQDRGYEQYF	TRBV4-2
CASILAGSNIGGYTF	TRBV28
CASRVGRENTEAFF	TRBV6-5
CASSSTGYSNQPQHF	TRBV27
CATSRVGTGYEQYF	TRBV15
CASRQGPGLGNEQFF	TRBV4-3
CASSYSSTGRGYTF	TRBV6-5
CASSLAGGLYEQYF	TRBV5-5
CASSREGYTGELFF	TRBV6-5